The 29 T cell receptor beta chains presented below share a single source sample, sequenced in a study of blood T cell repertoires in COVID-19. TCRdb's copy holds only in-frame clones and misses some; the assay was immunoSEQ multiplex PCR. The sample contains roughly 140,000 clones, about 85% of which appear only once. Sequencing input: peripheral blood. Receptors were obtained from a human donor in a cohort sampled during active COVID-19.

In DNA form, the CDR3 reads TGCGCCAGCAGTTTACAGGGCCTAGTGCCCAATTCACCCCTCCACTTT. It is translated as CASSLQGLVPNSPLHF. The chain has TRBV5-1 and TRBJ1-6; D is possibly TRBD1 (6 bases). Germline-derived CDR1 and CDR2 are SGHRS and YFSETQ. V lost 5 bases to trimming and J lost 7 bases, with 19 bases between them. The CDR3 totals 16 residues.

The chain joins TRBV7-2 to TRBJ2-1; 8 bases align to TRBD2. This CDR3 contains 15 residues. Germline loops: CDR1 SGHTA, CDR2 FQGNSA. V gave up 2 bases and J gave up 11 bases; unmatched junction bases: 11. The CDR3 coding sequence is TGTGCCAGCAGCTTACCGTGGGGTAGCGGGGCCAAGCAGTTCTTC. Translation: CASSLPWGSGAKQFF. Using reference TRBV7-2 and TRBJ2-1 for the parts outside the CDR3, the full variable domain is GAGVSQSPSNKVTEKGKDVELRCDPISGHTALYWYRQSLGQGLEFLIYFQGNSAPDKSGLPSDRFSAERTGGSVSTLTIQRTQQEDSAVYLCASSLPWGSGAKQFFGPGTRLTVL.

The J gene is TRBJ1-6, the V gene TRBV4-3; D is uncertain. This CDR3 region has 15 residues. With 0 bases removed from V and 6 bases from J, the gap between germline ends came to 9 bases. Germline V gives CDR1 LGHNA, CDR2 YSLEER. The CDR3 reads CASSQDRHGNSPLHF. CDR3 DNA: TGCGCCAGCAGCCAAGATCGACACGGTAATTCACCCCTCCACTTT.

The CDR3 loop reads CASTLRDSYEQYF. CDR3 nucleotides: TGTGCCAGCACCCTCCGGGACAGCTACGAGCAGTACTTC. This rearrangement joins TRBV6-5 to TRBJ2-7, with 7 bases fitting TRBD1. V shed 7 bases and J 3 bases; nucleotides not matched to a gene: 6. CDR3 length: 13 amino acids. The germline CDR1 and CDR2 sequences are MNHEY and SVGAGI.

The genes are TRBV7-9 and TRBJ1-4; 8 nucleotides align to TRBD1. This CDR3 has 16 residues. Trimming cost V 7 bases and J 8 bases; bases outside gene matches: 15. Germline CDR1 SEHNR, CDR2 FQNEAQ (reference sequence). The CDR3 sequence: CASTADRGSIREKLFF. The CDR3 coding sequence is TGTGCCAGCACCGCAGACAGGGGCTCCATACGGGAAAAACTGTTTTTT.

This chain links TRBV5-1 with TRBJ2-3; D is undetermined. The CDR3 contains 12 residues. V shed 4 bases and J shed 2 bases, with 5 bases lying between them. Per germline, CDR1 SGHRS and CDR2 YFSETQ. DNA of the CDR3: TGCGCCAGCAGCCCCAACACAGATACGCAGTATTTT. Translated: CASSPNTDTQYF.

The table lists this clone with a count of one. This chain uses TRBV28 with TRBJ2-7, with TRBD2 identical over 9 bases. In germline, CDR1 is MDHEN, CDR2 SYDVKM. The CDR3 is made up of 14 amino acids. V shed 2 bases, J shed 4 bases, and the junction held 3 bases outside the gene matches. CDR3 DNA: TGTGCCAGCAGTTTAGCGGGGGGGCCGTACGAGCAGTACTTC. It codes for CASSLAGGPYEQYF.

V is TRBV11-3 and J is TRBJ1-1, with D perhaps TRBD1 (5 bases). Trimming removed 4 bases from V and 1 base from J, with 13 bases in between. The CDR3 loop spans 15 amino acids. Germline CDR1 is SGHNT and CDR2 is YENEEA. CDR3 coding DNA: TGTGCCAGCAGCTCCCCCCTCCAGGGGAACACTGAAGCTTTCTTT. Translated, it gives CASSSPLQGNTEAFF.

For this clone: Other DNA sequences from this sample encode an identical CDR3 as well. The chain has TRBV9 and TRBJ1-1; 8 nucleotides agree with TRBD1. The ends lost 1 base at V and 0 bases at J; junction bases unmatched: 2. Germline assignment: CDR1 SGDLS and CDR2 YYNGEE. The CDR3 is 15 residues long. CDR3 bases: TGTGCCAGCAGCGTAAGGACAGGGATGAACACTGAAGCTTTCTTT. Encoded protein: CASSVRTGMNTEAFF.

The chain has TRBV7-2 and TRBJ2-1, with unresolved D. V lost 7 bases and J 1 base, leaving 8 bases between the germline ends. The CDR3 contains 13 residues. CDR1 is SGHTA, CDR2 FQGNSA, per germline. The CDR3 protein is CASTPRSYNEQFF. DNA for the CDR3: TGTGCCAGCACACCCAGGTCCTACAATGAGCAGTTCTTC.

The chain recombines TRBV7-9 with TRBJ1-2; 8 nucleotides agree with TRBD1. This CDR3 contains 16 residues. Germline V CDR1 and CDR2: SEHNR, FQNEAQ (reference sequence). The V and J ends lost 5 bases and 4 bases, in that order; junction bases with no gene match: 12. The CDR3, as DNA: TGTGCCAGCAGCCCGGAGGACAGGGAGGCAACCTATGGCTACACCTTC. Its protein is CASSPEDREATYGYTF. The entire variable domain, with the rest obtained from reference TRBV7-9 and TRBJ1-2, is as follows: DTGVSQNPRHKITKRGQNVTFRCDPISEHNRLYWYRQTLGQGPEFLTYFQNEAQLEKSRLLSDRFSAERPKGSFSTLEIQRTEQGDSAMYLCASSPEDREATYGYTFGSGTRLTVV.

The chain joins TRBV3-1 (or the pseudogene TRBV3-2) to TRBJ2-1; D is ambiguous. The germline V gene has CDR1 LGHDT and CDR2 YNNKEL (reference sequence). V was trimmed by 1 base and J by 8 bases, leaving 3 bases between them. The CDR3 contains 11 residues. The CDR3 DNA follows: TGTGCCAGCAGCCAAGTAGATGAGCAGTTCTTC. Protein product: CASSQVDEQFF.

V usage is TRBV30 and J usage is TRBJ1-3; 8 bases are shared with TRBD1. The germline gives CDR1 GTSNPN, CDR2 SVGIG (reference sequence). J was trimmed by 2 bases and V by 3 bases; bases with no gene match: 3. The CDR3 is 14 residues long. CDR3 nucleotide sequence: TGTGCCTGGAGACTGACAGGGGCTGGAAACACCATATATTTT. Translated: CAWRLTGAGNTIYF.

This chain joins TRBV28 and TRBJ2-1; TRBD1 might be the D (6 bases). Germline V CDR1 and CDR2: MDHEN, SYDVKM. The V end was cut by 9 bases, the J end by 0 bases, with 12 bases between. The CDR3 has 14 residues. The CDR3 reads CASGWTVSYNEQFF. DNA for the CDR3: TGTGCCAGTGGGTGGACAGTCTCCTACAATGAGCAGTTCTTC.

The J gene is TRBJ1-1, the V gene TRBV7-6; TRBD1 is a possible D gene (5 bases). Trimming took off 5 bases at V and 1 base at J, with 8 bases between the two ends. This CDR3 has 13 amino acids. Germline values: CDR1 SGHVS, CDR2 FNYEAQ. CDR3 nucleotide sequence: TGTGCCAGCAGCCCGACAGAGAACACTGAAGCTTTCTTT. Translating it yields CASSPTENTEAFF.

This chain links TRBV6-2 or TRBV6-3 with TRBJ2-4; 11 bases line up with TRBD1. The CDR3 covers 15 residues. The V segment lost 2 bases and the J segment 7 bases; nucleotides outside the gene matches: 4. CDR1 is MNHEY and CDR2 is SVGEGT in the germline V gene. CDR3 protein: CASSYPGQGVNIQYF. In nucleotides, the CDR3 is TGTGCCAGCAGTTACCCGGGACAGGGGGTGAACATTCAGTACTTC.

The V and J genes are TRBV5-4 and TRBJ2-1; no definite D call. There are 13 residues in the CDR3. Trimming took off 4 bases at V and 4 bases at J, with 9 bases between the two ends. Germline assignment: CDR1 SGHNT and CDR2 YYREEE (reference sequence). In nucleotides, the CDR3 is TGTGCCAGCAGCACCTACTCTTACAATGAGCAGTTCTTC. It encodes CASSTYSYNEQFF.

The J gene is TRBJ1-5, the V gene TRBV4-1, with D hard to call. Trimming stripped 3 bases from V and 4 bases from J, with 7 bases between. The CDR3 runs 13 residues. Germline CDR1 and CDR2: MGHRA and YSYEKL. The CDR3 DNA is TGCGCCAGCAGCCAGAGGCCAAATCAGCCCCAGCATTTT. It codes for CASSQRPNQPQHF.

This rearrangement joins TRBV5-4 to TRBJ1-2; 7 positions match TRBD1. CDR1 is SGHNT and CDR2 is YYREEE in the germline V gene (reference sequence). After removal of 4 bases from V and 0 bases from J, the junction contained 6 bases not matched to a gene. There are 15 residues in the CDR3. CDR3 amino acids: CASSPTGVSNYGYTF. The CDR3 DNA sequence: TGTGCCAGCAGCCCCACAGGGGTATCTAACTATGGCTACACCTTC.

In DNA, the CDR3 is TGTGCCAGCAGCCCAGGGGGAAAGGGCACTGAAGCTTTCTTT. Protein sequence: CASSPGGKGTEAFF. The chain couples TRBV7-9 to TRBJ1-1; 7 nucleotides line up with TRBD1. This CDR3 is built from 14 residues. Unmatched junction bases numbered 7, after V lost 5 bases and J lost 4 bases. Per germline, CDR1 SEHNR and CDR2 FQNEAQ (reference sequence).

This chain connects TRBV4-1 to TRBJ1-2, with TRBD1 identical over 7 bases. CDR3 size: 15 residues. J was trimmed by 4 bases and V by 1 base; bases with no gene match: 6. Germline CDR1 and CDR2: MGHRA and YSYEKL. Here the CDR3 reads CASSQVEGARYGYTF. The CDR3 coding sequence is TGCGCCAGCAGCCAAGTGGAGGGGGCCCGCTATGGCTACACCTTC.

For the CDR3, the DNA is TGTGCCAGCAGTGTTGGGGGCCTGAGCGAGCAGTACTTC. Its protein product is CASSVGGLSEQYF. The chain uses TRBV2 and TRBJ2-7; D is perhaps TRBD1 (6 bases). Between the trimmed V and J ends, which lost 4 bases and 6 bases, there was a span of 13 bases. Germline CDR1 SNHLY, CDR2 FYNNEI. The length of the CDR3 is 13 residues.

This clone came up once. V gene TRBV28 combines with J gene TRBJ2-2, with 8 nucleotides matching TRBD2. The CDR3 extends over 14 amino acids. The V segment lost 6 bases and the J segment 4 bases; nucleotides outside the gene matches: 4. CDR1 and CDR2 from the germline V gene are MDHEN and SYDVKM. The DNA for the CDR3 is TGTGCCAGCAGCCTACTAGCGGCCACCGGGGAGCTGTTTTTT. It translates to CASSLLAATGELFF. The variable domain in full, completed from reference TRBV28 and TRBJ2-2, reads DVKVTQSSRYLVKRTGEKVFLECVQDMDHENMFWYRQDPGLGLRLIYFSYDVKMKEKGDIPEGYSVSREKKERFSLILESASTNQTSMYLCASSLLAATGELFFGEGSRLTVL.

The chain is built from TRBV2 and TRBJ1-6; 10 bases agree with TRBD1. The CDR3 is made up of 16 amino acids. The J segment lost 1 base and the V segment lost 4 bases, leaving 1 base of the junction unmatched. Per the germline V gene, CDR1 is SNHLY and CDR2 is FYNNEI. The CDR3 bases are TGTGCCAGCAGTGGACAGGGGGCTTCCTATAATTCACCCCTCCACTTT. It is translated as CASSGQGASYNSPLHF.

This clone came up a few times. DNA for the CDR3: TGTGCCAGCAGTACCGGACTAGCGAACACCGGGGAGCTGTTTTTT. Translating it yields CASSTGLANTGELFF. This chain connects TRBV6-2 or TRBV6-3 to TRBJ2-2, with 7 bases fitting TRBD2. The CDR3 is made up of 15 amino acids. Germline V gene data show CDR1 as MNHEY and CDR2 as SVGEGT. J was trimmed by 0 bases and V by 5 bases; bases with no gene match: 3.

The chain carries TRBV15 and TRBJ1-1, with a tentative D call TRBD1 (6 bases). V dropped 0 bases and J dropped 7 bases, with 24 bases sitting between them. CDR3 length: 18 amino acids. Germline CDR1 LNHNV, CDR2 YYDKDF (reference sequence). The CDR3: CATSRDGSPGHSPFEAFF. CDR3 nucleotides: TGTGCCACCAGCAGAGATGGTTCTCCGGGACATAGCCCTTTTGAAGCTTTCTTT. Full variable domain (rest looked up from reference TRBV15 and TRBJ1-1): DAMVIQNPRYQVTQFGKPVTLSCSQTLNHNVMYWYQQKSSQAPKLLFHYYDKDFNNEADTPDNFQSRRPNTSFCFLDIRSPGLGDTAMYLCATSRDGSPGHSPFEAFFGQGTRLTVV.

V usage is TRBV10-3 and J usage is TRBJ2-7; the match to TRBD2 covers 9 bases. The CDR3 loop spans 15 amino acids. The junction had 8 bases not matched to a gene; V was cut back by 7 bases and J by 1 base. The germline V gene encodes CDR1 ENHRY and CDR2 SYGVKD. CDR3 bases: TGTGCCATCAATCAAGCGGGGGGAACTTCCTACGAGCAGTACTTC. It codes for CAINQAGGTSYEQYF.

The CDR3 DNA is TGTGCCAGCAGCTCCCTGGGGCAGGGGGCGGGTGGCTACACCTTC. Residues: CASSSLGQGAGGYTF. The rearrangement uses TRBV9 and TRBJ1-2; 8 nucleotides match TRBD1. The junction had 12 bases not matched to a gene; V was cut back by 4 bases and J by 7 bases. CDR1 and CDR2 (germline): SGDLS, YYNGEE. The CDR3 consists of 15 residues.

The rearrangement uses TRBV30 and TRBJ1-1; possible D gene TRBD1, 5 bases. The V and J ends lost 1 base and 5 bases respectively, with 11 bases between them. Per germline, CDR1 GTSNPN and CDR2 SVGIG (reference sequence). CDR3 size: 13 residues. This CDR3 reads CAWSDDSMTEAFF. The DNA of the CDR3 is TGTGCCTGGAGTGACGACAGCATGACTGAAGCTTTCTTT.